The 29 T cell receptor beta chains listed next were all sequenced from one sample in a study of STAT3 mutations in large granular lymphocyte leukemia. Study conclusions and caveats: In T-cell large granular lymphocyte leukemia, about half of patients showed multiple immunodominant subclonotypes.

Libraries were prepared by immunoSEQ multiplex PCR; TCRdb keeps only in-frame clonotypes and omits some of them. The sample includes about 2,000 clones, roughly 60% of them seen just once. These TCRs' antigens remain unknown. The material sequenced was peripheral blood mononuclear cells. These receptors were collected from a man aged 45-60 years with T-cell large granular lymphocyte leukemia. Some clones in this sample may be carry-over from other donors' samples.

The chain links TRBV5-1 to TRBJ2-3, with TRBD2 identical over 8 bases. CDR3 length equals 16 residues. The V segment lost 4 bases and the J segment 2 bases; nucleotides outside the gene matches: 9. Per germline, CDR1 SGHRS and CDR2 YFSETQ. The CDR3 nucleotides are TGCGCCAGCAGCCTCGAACTAGCGGCCAACACAGATACGCAGTATTTT. Its translation: CASSLELAANTDTQYF.

The chain links TRBV2 to TRBJ2-7; D remains unclear. V was trimmed by 7 bases and J by 0 bases, leaving 7 bases between them. The germline V gene has CDR1 SNHLY and CDR2 FYNNEI. The CDR3 sequence is 12 residues long. The CDR3 DNA sequence: TGTGCCAGCATTGGCCTCTCCTACGAGCAGTACTTC. Encoded protein: CASIGLSYEQYF.

The count of this clone is one. The chain joins TRBV4-3 to TRBJ2-3; no reliable D call. The V end lost 1 base, the J end lost 5 bases, and 13 bases lay between the germline ends. The CDR3 covers 15 residues. Per germline, CDR1 LGHNA and CDR2 YSLEER. CDR3 sequence (DNA): TGCGCCAGCAGCCAAGGCGGTGGGCGAGTAGATACGCAGTATTTT. Translated: CASSQGGGRVDTQYF.

The chain links TRBV4-3 to TRBJ2-7, with D uncertain. The ends were cut back, 0 bases at V and 2 bases at J, with 14 bases in the middle. Germline lookup yields CDR1 LGHNA and CDR2 YSLEER. The CDR3 extends over 16 amino acids. CDR3 sequence: CASSQDFPGLAYEQYF. The CDR3 nucleotides are TGCGCCAGCAGCCAAGATTTTCCTGGGCTAGCCTACGAGCAGTACTTC.

The chain employs TRBV4-3 and TRBJ2-3, with 7 positions matching TRBD2. Germline CDR1 is LGHNA and CDR2 is YSLEER. Losses at the gene ends were 0 bases for V and 4 bases for J; bases not matched to a gene: 7. The CDR3 length is 16 residues. In DNA form, the CDR3 reads TGCGCCAGCAGCCAAGACTCGCGGCGGGAGTCAGATACGCAGTATTTT. It codes for CASSQDSRRESDTQYF.

V is TRBV5-1 and J is TRBJ2-3; D is unresolved. The CDR3 totals 13 residues. Trimming took off 3 bases at V and 2 bases at J, with 7 bases between the two ends. CDR1 and CDR2 (germline): SGHRS, YFSETQ. The CDR3 here is CASSSQFTDTQYF. CDR3 bases: TGCGCCAGCAGCTCACAGTTCACAGATACGCAGTATTTT.

This clone is judged medium-sized. The rearrangement links TRBV14 to TRBJ2-7; no clear D. Germline V gene sequence: CDR1 SGHDN, CDR2 FVKESK. Trimming shortened V by 0 bases and J by 2 bases, and 17 bases separated the two germline ends. This CDR3 comprises 17 residues. The CDR3 is CASSQEVRTPNAYEQYF. The CDR3 coding sequence is TGTGCCAGCAGCCAAGAAGTCCGGACGCCCAATGCCTACGAGCAGTACTTC.

By share of the sample, this clone is medium-sized. CDR3 amino acids: CASAAGQAYEQYF. In nucleotides, the CDR3 is TGTGCCAGTGCGGCAGGGCAGGCCTACGAGCAGTACTTC. The V call is TRBV19, the J call TRBJ2-7, with D possibly matching TRBD1 (5 bases). The CDR3 is 13 residues long. CDR1 is LNHDA and CDR2 is SQIVND in the germline V gene (reference sequence). Trimming cost V 8 bases and J 2 bases, with 13 bases left between them.

The chain carries TRBV30 and TRBJ1-2; the match to TRBD1 covers 9 bases. The CDR3 is 12 residues long. The junction had 8 bases not matched to a gene; V was cut back by 8 bases and J by 7 bases. The V gene's germline CDR1 is GTSNPN and CDR2 SVGIG (reference sequence). CDR3 protein: CAGDRARGGYTF. The CDR3 DNA is TGTGCCGGGGACAGGGCTCGAGGTGGCTACACCTTC.

V and J are TRBV18 and TRBJ2-7, with D perhaps TRBD1 or TRBD2 (6 bases each). Germline values: CDR1 KGHSH, CDR2 LQKENI. Trimming pared 3 bases from V and 2 bases from J, leaving 11 bases between. This CDR3 contains 14 residues. The CDR3 reads CASSPKEGAYEQYF. The CDR3 DNA sequence: TGTGCCAGCTCACCGAAGGAGGGGGCCTACGAGCAGTACTTC.

V is TRBV5-4 and J is TRBJ2-7; D remains unclear. Trimming stripped 7 bases from V and 7 bases from J, with 27 bases between. CDR1 is SGHNT and CDR2 is YYREEE in the germline V gene (reference sequence). This CDR3 has 16 amino acids. Written as DNA, the CDR3 is TGTGCCAGCGCGCCCCCCGGTACCGGGCGCCACACGGAGCAGTACTTC. Translation: CASAPPGTGRHTEQYF.

The chain combines TRBV27 with TRBJ2-2, with 7 positions matching TRBD1. CDR3 length equals 15 residues. The germline V gene has CDR1 MNHEY and CDR2 SMNVEV (reference sequence). V was clipped by 5 bases and J by 2 bases; unmatched bases: 5. The CDR3 protein is CASSVGQINTGELFF. The CDR3 region has the DNA TGTGCCAGCAGTGTGGGACAGATTAACACCGGGGAGCTGTTTTTT.

The chain is built from TRBV7-9 and TRBJ2-7; D is perhaps TRBD1 (6 bases). V lost 2 bases, J lost 5 bases, and 13 bases lay in between. Germline V lookup: CDR1 SEHNR, CDR2 FQNEAQ (reference sequence). CDR3 length: 14 amino acids. Here the CDR3 reads CASSLRRQADEQYF. The CDR3 bases are TGTGCCAGCAGCTTACGGCGACAGGCTGACGAGCAGTACTTC.

This clone was seen a handful of times. The rearrangement links TRBV9 to TRBJ2-7; D is ambiguous. Trimming pared 0 bases from V and 4 bases from J, leaving 14 bases between. CDR3 length: 15 amino acids. Germline assignment: CDR1 SGDLS and CDR2 YYNGEE. The CDR3 loop reads CASSVGVSDGYEQYF. CDR3 DNA: TGTGCCAGCAGCGTAGGCGTGTCAGACGGATACGAGCAGTACTTC.

This chain connects TRBV4-3 to TRBJ2-7; D perhaps matches TRBD1 (5 bases). The V gene lost 1 base and the J gene lost 3 bases, with 10 bases spanning the gap. CDR1 is LGHNA and CDR2 is YSLEER in the germline V gene. This CDR3 region has 14 residues. CDR3 bases: TGCGCCAGCAGCCAAGGCCAGGGCAGCTACGAGCAGTACTTC. This sequence encodes CASSQGQGSYEQYF.

The chain carries TRBV7-9 and TRBJ1-4; the D gene is possibly TRBD1 (5 bases). CDR1 and CDR2 (germline): SEHNR, FQNEAQ (reference sequence). V gave up 3 bases and J gave up 7 bases, with 15 bases separating them. CDR3 length: 15 residues. The CDR3 DNA reads as TGTGCCAGCAGCTTTTTCTCTGCAGGGATTGAAAAACTGTTTTTT. It codes for CASSFFSAGIEKLFF. The whole variable domain, filled in from reference TRBV7-9 and TRBJ1-4, reads DTGVSQNPRHKITKRGQNVTFRCDPISEHNRLYWYRQTLGQGPEFLTYFQNEAQLEKSRLLSDRFSAERPKGSFSTLEIQRTEQGDSAMYLCASSFFSAGIEKLFFGSGTQLSVL.

The chain joins TRBV7-9 to TRBJ2-7; 9 bases agree with TRBD1. Germline values: CDR1 SEHNR, CDR2 FQNEAQ (reference sequence). This CDR3 has 14 amino acids. With 1 base clipped from V and 6 bases from J, the junction kept 4 bases outside the gene matches. CDR3 DNA sequence: TGTGCCAGCAGCTTAGGGGACAGGGAGGGCGAGCAGTACTTC. Protein product: CASSLGDREGEQYF.

This clone rates as hyperexpanded. The rearrangement links TRBV6-4 to TRBJ1-1, with D unclear. In germline, CDR1 is MRHNA, CDR2 SNTAGT. This CDR3 is 13 amino acids long. Trimming removed 2 bases from V and 1 base from J, with 5 bases in between. The CDR3 protein is CASSDVENTEAFF. The CDR3 bases are TGTGCCAGCAGTGACGTCGAGAACACTGAAGCTTTCTTT.

This clone is judged medium-sized. V and J are TRBV5-1 and TRBJ2-7; the D gene is possibly TRBD2 (6 bases). The CDR3 is 14 amino acids. CDR1 SGHRS and CDR2 YFSETQ come from the germline V gene. Trimming took 0 bases from V and 3 from J, leaving 10 bases between them. CDR3 coding DNA: TGCGCCAGCAGCTTGGGGTTTAGCGGCTACGAGCAGTACTTC. It codes for CASSLGFSGYEQYF.

The chain combines TRBV11-2 with TRBJ2-2; D unclear. This CDR3 has 16 amino acids. Germline loops: CDR1 SGHAT, CDR2 FQNNGV. With 0 bases removed from V and 4 bases from J, the gap between germline ends came to 12 bases. CDR3 in amino acids: CASSLDPPPITGELFF. The CDR3 DNA follows: TGTGCCAGCAGCTTAGACCCCCCCCCGATCACCGGGGAGCTGTTTTTT.

Relative to its sample, this clone is hyperexpanded. The chain employs TRBV4-3 and TRBJ2-7; D unresolved. CDR3 size: 15 residues. Trimming removed 4 bases at V and 2 bases at J, with 15 bases between. Germline CDR1 is LGHNA and CDR2 is YSLEER. The CDR3: CASSPTALHTYEQYF. DNA for the CDR3: TGCGCCAGCAGCCCTACAGCTCTCCATACCTACGAGCAGTACTTC.

This clone is categorized as hyperexpanded (1% or more). The rearrangement links TRBV4-3 to TRBJ1-3; D ambiguous. The CDR3 has 16 amino acids. CDR1 LGHNA and CDR2 YSLEER come from the germline V gene. V lost 0 bases and J lost 0, with 9 bases in between. The CDR3 reads CASSQDGPSSGNTIYF. The CDR3 bases are TGCGCCAGCAGCCAAGATGGGCCGAGCTCTGGAAACACCATATATTTT.

The table lists this clone with a few counts. The V and J genes are TRBV2 and TRBJ2-7; D is ambiguous. CDR3 length equals 14 residues. CDR1 and CDR2 from the germline V gene are SNHLY and FYNNEI. V gave up 3 bases and J gave up 2 bases, with 11 bases separating them. Here the CDR3 DNA reads TGTGCCAGCAGTGAGGATTCAGGAACCTACGAGCAGTACTTC. Translation gives CASSEDSGTYEQYF.

This clone was seen a handful of times. V is TRBV28 and J is TRBJ1-5; D gene ambiguous. In germline, CDR1 is MDHEN, CDR2 SYDVKM. The CDR3 has 16 amino acids. The V end was cut by 2 bases, the J end by 2 bases, with 13 bases between. CDR3 bases: TGTGCCAGCAGTTTAATCGGATGGGATGGCAATCAGCCCCAGCATTTT. It specifies CASSLIGWDGNQPQHF.

The chain couples TRBV7-9 to TRBJ1-4, with D possibly TRBD1 on 6 matching bases. The CDR3 runs 14 residues. Germline-derived CDR1 and CDR2 are SEHNR and FQNEAQ (reference sequence). Trimming shortened V by 3 bases and J by 4 bases, and 9 bases separated the two germline ends. CDR3 protein: CASSLTGVNEKLFF. DNA of the CDR3: TGTGCCAGCAGCTTGACAGGAGTTAATGAAAAACTGTTTTTT.

The genes are TRBV5-1 and TRBJ2-6; D is possibly TRBD1 or TRBD2 (5 bases each). Germline assignment: CDR1 SGHRS and CDR2 YFSETQ. Trimming took off 4 bases at V and 3 bases at J, with 8 bases between the two ends. This CDR3 has 14 amino acids. CDR3 loop: CASSRDVGANVLTF. CDR3 DNA: TGCGCCAGCAGCAGGGACGTTGGGGCCAACGTCCTGACTTTC.

The V call is TRBV19, the J call TRBJ1-1, with 7 bases matching TRBD1. V lost 8 bases and J lost 7; bases outside the gene matches: 16. The CDR3 extends over 15 amino acids. CDR1 and CDR2 (germline): LNHDA, SQIVND (reference sequence). The CDR3 DNA reads as TGTGCCAGTTATCTCTTGGGGACAGAGCCCCTTGAAGCTTTCTTT. Residues: CASYLLGTEPLEAFF.

On this clone: Here the CDR3 omits its conserved ending phenylalanine or tryptophan, so a read error is the likely source. The limits of the CDR3 on the DNA are not certain, so only TCRdb's listed CDR3 is given. The chain employs TRBV5-1 and TRBJ1-5; the table's D call, TRBD1, has no DNA check behind it. The CDR3 has 8 residues if both end residues are counted. Germline CDR1 reads SGHRS; CDR2 reads YFSETQ. The CDR3 protein is CASSPGQL.

The chain couples TRBV7-8 to TRBJ2-7; unclear D gene. CDR1 is SGHVS and CDR2 is FQNEAQ in the germline V gene. This CDR3 has 14 residues. V lost 3 bases and J 5 bases, leaving 14 bases between the germline ends. The CDR3 sequence is CASSLADPNNEQYF. CDR3 nucleotide sequence: TGTGCCAGCAGCTTGGCCGACCCAAATAACGAGCAGTACTTC.